This record covers a single T cell receptor beta chain. As yet, its antigen is unknown. The data were obtained in a study of vaccination effects on CD4 cells after COVID-19. Study in general: Post-vaccine samples followed the second dose by a median of 72 days.

Profiled with immunoSEQ multiplex PCR; TCRdb holds only in-frame clones, not every one. This sample has around 15,000 clones, with 76% found just once. The CDR3 length is 19 residues. The germline CDR1 and CDR2 sequences are LGHNT and FRNRAP. V was clipped by 0 bases and J by 9 bases, with 27 bases between them. Before sequencing, viral peptide pools were used by the ViraFEST assay to expand antigen-specific CD4+ T cells. Cells that had been cultured for less than 13 days were the source of isolated CD4+ T cells. The infection with SARS-CoV-2 (confirmed by PCR) occurred in this person between March and December 2020. Participants were given two doses of BNT162b2 or mRNA-1273 vaccine. Half the medium was replaced with IL-2 medium on days 3 and 7.

The receptor's source is a human donor who had a prior SARS-CoV-2 infection. Sequenced material: CD4+ T cells from PBMCs cultured with SARS-CoV-2 spike peptides, taken after COVID-19 vaccination. The V call is TRBV12-5, the J call TRBJ2-1; TRBD1 is a possible D gene (5 bases). CDR3 DNA sequence: TGTGCTAGTGGTTTGGTACTGTTTGGCCAGGGTCGAGTTGGAGCTGAGCAGTTCTTC. This sequence encodes CASGLVLFGQGRVGAEQFF.